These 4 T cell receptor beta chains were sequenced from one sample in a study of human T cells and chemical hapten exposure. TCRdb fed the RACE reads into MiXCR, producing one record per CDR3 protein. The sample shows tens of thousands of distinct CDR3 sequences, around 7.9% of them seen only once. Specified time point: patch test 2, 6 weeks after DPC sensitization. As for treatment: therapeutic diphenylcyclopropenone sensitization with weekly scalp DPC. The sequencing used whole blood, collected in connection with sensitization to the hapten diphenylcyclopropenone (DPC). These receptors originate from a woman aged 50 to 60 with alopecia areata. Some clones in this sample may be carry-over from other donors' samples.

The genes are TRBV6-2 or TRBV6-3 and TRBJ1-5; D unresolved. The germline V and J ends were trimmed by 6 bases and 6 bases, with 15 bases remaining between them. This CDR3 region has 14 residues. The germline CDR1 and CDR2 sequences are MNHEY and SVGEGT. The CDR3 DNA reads TGTGCCAGCAGGCCCAGCACAGTGGTTCAGCCCCAGCATTTT. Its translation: CASRPSTVVQPQHF.

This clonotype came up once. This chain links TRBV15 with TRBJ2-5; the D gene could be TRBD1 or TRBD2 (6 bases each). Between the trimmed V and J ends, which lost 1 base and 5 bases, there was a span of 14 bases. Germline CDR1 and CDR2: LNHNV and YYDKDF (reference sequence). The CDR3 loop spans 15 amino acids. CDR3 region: CATSRVGGGLETQYF. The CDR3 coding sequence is TGTGCCACCAGCAGAGTAGGAGGGGGTCTTGAGACCCAGTACTTC.

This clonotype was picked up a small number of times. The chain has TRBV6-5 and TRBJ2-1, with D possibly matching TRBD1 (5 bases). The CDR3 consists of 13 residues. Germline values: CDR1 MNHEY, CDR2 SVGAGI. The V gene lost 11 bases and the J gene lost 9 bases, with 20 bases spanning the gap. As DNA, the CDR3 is TGTGCCTGCTCCCCCAGGGTAGTAGGTGAGCAGTTCTTC. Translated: CACSPRVVGEQFF.

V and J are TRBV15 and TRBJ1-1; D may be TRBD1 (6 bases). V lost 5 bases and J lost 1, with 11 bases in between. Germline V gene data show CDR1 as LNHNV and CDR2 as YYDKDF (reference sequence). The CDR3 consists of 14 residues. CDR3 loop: CATSSGGGNTEAFF. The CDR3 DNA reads TGTGCCACCAGCTCCGGGGGCGGGAACACTGAAGCTTTCTTT.